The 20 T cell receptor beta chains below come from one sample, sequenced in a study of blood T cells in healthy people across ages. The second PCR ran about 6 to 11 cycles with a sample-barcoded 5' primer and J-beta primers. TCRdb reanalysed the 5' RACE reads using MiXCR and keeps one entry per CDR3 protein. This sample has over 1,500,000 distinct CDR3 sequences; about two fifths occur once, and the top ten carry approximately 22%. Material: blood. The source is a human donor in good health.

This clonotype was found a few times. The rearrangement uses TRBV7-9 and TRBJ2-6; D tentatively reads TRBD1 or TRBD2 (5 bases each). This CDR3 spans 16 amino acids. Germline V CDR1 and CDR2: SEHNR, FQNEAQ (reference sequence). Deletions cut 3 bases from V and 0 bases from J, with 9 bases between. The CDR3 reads CASSLGPISGANVLTF. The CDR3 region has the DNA TGTGCCAGCAGCTTGGGACCTATCTCTGGGGCCAACGTCCTGACTTTC.

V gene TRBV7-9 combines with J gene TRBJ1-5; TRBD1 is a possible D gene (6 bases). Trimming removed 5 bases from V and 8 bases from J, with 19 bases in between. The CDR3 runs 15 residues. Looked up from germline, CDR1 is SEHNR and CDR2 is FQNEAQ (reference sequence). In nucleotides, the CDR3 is TGTGCCAGCAGCCCGACCGGGACAATTGAGGAGCCCCAGCATTTT. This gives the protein CASSPTGTIEEPQHF.

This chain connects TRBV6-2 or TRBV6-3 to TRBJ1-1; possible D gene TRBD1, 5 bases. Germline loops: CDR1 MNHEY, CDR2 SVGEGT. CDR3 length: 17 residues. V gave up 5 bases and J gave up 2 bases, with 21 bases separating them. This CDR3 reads CASSLPTNSRANTEAFF. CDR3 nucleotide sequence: TGTGCCAGCAGTCTTCCCACGAACTCCAGGGCCAACACTGAAGCTTTCTTT.

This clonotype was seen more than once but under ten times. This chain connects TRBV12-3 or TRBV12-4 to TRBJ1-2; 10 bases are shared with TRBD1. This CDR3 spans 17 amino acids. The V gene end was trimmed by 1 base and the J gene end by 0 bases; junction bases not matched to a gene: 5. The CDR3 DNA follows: TGTGCCAGCAGTTTAGACCGGGACAGGGGTGCTAACTATGGCTACACCTTC. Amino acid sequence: CASSLDRDRGANYGYTF.

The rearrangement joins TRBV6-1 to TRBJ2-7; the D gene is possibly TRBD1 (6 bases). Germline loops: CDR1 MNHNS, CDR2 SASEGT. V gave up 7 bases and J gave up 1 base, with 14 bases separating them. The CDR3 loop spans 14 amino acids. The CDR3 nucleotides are TGTGCCAGCACACAGGGTTTAACTTCCTACGAGCAGTACTTC. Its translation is CASTQGLTSYEQYF.

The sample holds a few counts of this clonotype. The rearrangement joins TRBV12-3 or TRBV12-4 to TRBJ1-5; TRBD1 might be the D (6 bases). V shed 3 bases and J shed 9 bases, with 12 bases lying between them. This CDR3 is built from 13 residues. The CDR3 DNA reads TGTGCCAGCAGTTTGCAGGGGATCGGGCCCCAGCATTTT. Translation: CASSLQGIGPQHF.

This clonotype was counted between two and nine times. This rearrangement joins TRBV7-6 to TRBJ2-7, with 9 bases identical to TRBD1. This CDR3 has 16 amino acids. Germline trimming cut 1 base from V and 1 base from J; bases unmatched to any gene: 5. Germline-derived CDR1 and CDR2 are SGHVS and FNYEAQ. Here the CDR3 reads CASSLEPGQGSYEQYF. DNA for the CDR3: TGTGCCAGCAGCTTAGAACCGGGACAGGGATCCTACGAGCAGTACTTC.

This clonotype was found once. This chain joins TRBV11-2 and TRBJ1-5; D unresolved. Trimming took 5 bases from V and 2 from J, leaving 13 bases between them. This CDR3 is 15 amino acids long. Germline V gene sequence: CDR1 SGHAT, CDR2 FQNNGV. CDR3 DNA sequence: TGTGCCAGCAGCGCTGAGTGGGCTGGCAATCAGCCCCAGCATTTT. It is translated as CASSAEWAGNQPQHF.

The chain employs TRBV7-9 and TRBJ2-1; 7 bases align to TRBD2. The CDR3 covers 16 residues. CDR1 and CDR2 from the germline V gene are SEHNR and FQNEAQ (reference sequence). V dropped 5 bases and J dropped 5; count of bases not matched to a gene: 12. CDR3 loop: CASSRLGGTLNNEQFF. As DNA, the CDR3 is TGTGCCAGCAGCCGGTTGGGGGGGACCTTGAACAATGAGCAGTTCTTC.

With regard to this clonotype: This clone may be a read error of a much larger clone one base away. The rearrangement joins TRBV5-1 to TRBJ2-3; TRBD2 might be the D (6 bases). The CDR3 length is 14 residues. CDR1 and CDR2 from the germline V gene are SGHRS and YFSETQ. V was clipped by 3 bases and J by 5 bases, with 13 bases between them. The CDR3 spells CASSWMGGEDTQYF. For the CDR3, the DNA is TGCGCCAGCAGCTGGATGGGGGGAGAAGATACGCAGTATTTT.

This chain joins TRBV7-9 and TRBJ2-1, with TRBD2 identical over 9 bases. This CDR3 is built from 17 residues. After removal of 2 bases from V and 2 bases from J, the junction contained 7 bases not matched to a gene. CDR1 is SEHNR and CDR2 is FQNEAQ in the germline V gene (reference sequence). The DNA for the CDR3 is TGTGCCAGCAGCTTACACGGACTAGCGATACCCTACAATGAGCAGTTCTTC. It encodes CASSLHGLAIPYNEQFF.

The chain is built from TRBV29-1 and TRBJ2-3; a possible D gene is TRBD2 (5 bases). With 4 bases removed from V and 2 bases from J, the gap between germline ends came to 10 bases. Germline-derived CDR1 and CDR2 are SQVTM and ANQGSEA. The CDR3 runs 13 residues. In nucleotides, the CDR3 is TGCAGCGTTGTAAAGACTAACACAGATACGCAGTATTTT. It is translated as CSVVKTNTDTQYF.

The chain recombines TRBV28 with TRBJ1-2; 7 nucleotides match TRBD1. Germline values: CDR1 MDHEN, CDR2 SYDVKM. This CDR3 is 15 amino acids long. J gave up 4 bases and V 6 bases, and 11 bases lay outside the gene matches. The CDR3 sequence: CASSRGGVGRYGYTF. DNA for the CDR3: TGTGCCAGCAGCCGAGGGGGCGTCGGGCGCTATGGCTACACCTTC.

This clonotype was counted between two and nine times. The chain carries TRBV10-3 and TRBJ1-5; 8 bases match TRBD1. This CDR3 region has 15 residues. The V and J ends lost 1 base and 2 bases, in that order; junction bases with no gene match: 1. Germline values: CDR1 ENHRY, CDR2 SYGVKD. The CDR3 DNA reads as TGTGCCATCAGTGAGTTGGGACAGGGCAATCAGCCCCAGCATTTT. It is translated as CAISELGQGNQPQHF.

CDR3 in amino acids: CSARAGTSGFSYNEQFF. DNA of the CDR3: TGCAGTGCTAGAGCCGGGACTAGCGGGTTTTCCTACAATGAGCAGTTCTTC. The chain couples TRBV20-1 to TRBJ2-1; 12 bases align to TRBD2. Trimming cost V 1 base and J 1 base; bases outside gene matches: 5. CDR1 is DFQATT, CDR2 SNEGSKA, per germline (reference sequence). This CDR3 comprises 17 residues.

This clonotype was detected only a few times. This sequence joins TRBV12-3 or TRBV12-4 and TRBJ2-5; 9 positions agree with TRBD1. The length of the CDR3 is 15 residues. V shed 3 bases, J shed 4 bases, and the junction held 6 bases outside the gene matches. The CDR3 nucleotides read TGTGCCAGCAGTTTTTTTGTGGGACAGGGAGAGACCCAGTACTTC. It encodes CASSFFVGQGETQYF.

The CDR3 DNA sequence: TGTGCCAGCAGCCCCTACGGCGGACTAGCGGACCAAGAGACCCAGTACTTC. It encodes CASSPYGGLADQETQYF. The chain recombines TRBV6-1 with TRBJ2-5; 10 nucleotides line up with TRBD2. Per the germline V gene, CDR1 is MNHNS and CDR2 is SASEGT. V lost 6 bases to trimming and J lost 0 bases; unmatched junction nucleotides: 10. This CDR3 has 17 amino acids.

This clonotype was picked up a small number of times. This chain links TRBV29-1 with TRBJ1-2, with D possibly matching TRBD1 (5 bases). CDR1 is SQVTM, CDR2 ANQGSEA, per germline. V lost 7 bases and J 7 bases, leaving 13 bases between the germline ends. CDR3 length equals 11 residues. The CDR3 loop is CSGVDSLGYTF. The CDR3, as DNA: TGCAGCGGGGTTGACAGTCTTGGCTACACCTTC. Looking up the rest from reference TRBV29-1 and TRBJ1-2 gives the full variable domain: SAVISQKPSRDICQRGTSLTIQCQVDSQVTMMFWYRQQPGQSLTLIATANQGSEATYESGFVIDKFPISRPNLTFSTLTVSNMSPEDSSIYLCSGVDSLGYTFGSGTRLTVV.

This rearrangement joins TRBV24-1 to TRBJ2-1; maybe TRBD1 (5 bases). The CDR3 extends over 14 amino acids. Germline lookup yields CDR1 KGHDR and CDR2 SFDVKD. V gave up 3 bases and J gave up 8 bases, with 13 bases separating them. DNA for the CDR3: TGTGCCACCAGTGATAGCCGACAGACCGATGAGCAGTTCTTC. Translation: CATSDSRQTDEQFF.

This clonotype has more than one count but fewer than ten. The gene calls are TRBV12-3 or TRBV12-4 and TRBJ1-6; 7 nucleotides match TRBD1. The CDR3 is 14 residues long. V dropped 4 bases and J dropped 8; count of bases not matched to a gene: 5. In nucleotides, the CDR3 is TGTGCCAGCAGTTCCCGGACAGGCTATTCACCCCTCCACTTT. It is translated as CASSSRTGYSPLHF.